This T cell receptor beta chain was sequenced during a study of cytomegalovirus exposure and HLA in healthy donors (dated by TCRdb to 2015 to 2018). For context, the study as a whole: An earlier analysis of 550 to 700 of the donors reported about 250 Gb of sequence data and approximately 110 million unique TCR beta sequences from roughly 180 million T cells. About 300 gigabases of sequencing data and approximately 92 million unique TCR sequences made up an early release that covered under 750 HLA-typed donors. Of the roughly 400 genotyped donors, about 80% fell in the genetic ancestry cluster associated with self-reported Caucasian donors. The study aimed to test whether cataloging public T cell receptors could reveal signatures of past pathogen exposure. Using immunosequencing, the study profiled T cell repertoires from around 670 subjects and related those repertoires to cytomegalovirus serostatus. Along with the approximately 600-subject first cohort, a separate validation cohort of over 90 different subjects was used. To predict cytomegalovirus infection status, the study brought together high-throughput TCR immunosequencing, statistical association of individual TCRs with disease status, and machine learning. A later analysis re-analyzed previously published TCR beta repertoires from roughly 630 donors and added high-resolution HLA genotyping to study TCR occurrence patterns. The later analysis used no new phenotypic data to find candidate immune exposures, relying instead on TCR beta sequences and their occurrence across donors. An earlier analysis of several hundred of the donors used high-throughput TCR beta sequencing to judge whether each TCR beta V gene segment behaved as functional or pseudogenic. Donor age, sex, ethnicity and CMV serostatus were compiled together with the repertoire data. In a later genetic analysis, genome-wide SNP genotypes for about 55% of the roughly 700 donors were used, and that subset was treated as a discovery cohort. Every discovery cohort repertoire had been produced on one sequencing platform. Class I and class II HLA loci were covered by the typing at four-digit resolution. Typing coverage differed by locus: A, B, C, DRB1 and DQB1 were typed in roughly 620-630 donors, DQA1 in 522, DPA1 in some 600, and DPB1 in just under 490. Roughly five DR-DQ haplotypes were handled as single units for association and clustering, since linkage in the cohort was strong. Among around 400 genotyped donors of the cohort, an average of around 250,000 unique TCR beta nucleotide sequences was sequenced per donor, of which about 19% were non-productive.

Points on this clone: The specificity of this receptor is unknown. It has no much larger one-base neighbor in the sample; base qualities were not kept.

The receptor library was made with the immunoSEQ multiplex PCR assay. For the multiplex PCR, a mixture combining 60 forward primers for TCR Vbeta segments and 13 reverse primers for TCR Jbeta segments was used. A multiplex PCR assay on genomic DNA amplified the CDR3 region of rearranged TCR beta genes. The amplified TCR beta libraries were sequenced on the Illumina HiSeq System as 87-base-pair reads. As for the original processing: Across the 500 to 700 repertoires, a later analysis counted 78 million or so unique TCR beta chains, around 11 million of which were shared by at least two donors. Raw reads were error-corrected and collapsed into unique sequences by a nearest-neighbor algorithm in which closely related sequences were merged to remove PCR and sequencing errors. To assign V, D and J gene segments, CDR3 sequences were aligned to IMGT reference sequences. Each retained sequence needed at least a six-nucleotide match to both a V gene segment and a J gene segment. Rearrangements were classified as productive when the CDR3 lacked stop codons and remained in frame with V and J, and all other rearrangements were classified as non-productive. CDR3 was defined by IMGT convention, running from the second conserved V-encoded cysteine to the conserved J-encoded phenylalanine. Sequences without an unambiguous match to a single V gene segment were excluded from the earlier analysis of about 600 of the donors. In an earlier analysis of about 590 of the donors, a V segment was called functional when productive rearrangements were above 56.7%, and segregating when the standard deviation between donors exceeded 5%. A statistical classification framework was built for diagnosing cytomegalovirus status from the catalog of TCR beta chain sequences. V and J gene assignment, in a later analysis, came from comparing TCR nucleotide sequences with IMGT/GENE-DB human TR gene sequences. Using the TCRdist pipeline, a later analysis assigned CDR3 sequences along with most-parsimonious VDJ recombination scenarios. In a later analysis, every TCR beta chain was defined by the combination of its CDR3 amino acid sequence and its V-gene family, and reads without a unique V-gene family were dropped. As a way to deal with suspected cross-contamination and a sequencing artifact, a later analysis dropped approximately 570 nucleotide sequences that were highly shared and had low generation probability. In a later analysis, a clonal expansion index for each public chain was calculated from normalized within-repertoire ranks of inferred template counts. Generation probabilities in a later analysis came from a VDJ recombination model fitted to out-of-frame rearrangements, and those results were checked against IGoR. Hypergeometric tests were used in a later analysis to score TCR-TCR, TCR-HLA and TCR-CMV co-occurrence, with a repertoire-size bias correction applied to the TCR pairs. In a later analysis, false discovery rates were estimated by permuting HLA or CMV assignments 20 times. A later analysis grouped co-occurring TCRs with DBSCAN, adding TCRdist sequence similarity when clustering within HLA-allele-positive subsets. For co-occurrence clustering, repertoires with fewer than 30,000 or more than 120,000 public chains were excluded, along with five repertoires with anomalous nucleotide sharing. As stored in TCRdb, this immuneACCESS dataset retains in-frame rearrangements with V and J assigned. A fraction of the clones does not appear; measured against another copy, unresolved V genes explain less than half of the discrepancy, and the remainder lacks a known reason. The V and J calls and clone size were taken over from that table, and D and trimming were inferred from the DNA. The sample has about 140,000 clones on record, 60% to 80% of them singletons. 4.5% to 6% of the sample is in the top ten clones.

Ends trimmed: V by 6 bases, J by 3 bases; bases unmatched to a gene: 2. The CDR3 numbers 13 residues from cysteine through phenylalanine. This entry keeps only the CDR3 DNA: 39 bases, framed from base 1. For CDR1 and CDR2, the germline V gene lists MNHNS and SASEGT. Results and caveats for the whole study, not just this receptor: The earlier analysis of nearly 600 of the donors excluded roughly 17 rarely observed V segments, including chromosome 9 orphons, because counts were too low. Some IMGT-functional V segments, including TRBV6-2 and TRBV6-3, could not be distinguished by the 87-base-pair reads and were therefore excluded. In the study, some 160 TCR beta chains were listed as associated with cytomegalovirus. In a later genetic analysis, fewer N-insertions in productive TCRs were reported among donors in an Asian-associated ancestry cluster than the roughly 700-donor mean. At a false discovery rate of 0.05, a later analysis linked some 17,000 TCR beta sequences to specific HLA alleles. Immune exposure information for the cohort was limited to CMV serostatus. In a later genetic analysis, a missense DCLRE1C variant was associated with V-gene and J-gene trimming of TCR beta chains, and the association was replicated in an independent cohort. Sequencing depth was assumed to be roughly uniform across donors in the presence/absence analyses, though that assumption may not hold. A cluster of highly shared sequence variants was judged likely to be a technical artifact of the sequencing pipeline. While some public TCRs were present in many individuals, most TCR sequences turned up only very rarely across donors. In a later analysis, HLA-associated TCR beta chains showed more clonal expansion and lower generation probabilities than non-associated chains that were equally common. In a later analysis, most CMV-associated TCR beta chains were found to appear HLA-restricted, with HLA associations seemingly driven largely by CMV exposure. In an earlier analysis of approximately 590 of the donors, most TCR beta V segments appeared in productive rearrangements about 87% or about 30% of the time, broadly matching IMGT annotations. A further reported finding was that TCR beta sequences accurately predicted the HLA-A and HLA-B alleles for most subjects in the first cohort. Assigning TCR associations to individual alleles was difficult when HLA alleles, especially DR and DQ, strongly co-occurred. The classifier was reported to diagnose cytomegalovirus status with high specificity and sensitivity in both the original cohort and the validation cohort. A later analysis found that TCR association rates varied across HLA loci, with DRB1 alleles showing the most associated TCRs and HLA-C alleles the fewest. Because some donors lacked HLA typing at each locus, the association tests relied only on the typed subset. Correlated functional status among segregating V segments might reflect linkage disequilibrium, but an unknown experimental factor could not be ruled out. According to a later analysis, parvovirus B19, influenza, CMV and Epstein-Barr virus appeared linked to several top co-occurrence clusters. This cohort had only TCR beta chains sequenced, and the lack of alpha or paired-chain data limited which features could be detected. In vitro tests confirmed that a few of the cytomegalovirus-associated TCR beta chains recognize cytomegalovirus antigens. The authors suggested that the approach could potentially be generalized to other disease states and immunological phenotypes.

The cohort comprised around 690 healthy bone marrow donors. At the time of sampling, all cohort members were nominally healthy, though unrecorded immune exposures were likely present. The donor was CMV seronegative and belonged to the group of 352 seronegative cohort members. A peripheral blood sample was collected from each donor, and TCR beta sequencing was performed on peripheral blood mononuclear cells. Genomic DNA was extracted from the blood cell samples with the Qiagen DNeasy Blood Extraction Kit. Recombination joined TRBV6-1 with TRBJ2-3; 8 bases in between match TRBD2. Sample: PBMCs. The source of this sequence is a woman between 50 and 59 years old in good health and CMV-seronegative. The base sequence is TGTGCCAGCAGAAGCGGGGGTACAGATACGCAGTATTTT. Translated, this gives CASRSGGTDTQYF.